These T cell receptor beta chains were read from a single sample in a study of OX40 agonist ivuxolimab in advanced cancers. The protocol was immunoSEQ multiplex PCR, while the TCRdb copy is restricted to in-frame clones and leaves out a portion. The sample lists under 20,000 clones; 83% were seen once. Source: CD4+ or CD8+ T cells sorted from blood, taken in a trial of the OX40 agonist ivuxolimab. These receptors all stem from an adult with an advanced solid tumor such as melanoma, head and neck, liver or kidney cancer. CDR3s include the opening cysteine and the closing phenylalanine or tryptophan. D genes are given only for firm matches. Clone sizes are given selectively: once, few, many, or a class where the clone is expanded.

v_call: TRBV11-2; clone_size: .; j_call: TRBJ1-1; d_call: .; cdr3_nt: TGTGCCAGCAGCTTAAACCCCCCTGAAGCTTTCTTT; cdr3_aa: CASSLNPPEAFF
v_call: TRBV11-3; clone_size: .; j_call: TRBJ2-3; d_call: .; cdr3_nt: TGTGCCAGCAGCTTAGAAGCAGGGTGGACAGATACGCAGTATTTT; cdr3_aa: CASSLEAGWTDTQYF
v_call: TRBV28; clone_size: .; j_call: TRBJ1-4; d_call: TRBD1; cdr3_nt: TGTGCCAGCAGTCCTCCACCGGGACAGGGACTCGCCAGCCTTTTTGAAAAACTGTTTTTT; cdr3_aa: CASSPPPGQGLASLFEKLFF
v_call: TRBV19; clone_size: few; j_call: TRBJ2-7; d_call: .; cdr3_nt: TGTGCCAGTAGTAGGAGCACGGGCTCCTACGAGCAGTACTTC; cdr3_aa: CASSRSTGSYEQYF
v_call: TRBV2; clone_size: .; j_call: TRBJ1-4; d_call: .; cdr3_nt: TGTGCCAGCAGTGAGGATTACAGTACTTCTACTAATGAAAAACTGTTTTTT; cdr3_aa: CASSEDYSTSTNEKLFF
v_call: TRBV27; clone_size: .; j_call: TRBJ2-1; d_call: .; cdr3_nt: TGTGCCAGCAGTTTTGGGACAAATGAGCAGTTCTTC; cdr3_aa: CASSFGTNEQFF
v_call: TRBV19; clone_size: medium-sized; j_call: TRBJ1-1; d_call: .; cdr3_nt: TGTGCCAGTAGTCTCGATTACATTGAAGCTTTCTTT; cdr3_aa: CASSLDYIEAFF
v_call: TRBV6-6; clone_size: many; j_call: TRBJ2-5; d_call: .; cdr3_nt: TGTGCCAGCAGTTATCAACCCCAAGAGACCCAGTACTTC; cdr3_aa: CASSYQPQETQYF
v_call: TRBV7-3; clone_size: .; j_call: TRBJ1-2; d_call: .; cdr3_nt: TGTGTCAGCAGCTTACACCCCGCAGGGGCGGAAGGCTACACCTTC; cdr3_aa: CVSSLHPAGAEGYTF
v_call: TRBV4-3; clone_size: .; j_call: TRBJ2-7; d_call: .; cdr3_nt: TGCGCCAGCAGCCAAGATCCCGGAGACTACGAGCAGTACTTC; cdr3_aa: CASSQDPGDYEQYF
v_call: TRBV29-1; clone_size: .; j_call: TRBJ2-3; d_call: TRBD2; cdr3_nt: TGCAGCGTCGAGGGTAGCGGGTCCGGAGATACGCAGTATTTT; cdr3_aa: CSVEGSGSGDTQYF
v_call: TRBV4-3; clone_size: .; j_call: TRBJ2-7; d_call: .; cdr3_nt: TGCGCCAGCAGCCCCCAGGCAACACAGGTCAGGTACGAGCAGTACTTC; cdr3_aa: CASSPQATQVRYEQYF
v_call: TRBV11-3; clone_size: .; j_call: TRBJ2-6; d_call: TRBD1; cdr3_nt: TGTGCCAGCAGCTCGTCCGGGACAGATGGGGCCAACGTCCTGACTTTC; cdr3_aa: CASSSSGTDGANVLTF
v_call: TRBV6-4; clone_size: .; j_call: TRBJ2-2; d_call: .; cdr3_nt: .; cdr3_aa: CASSSSQGRDTGELFF
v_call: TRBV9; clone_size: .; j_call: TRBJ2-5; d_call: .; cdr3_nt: TGTGCCAGCAGTCACCTGGCAGGGTGGGAAGAGACCCAGTACTTC; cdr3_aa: CASSHLAGWEETQYF
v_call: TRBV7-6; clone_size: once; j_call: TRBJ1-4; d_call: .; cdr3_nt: TGTGCCAGCAGCGCATACAAGACGGGAGAAGAAAAACTGTTTTTT; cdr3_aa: CASSAYKTGEEKLFF
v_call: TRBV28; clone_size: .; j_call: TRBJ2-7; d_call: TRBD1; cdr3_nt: TGTGCCAGCACCGCCGGACAGGGGTACGAGCAGTACTTC; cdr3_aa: CASTAGQGYEQYF
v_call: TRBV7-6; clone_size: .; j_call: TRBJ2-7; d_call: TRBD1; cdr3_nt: TGTGCCAGCAGCCGTTACAGGGGTCAGGTTGGCGAGCAGTACTTC; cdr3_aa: CASSRYRGQVGEQYF
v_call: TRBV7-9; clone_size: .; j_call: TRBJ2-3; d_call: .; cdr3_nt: TGTGCCAGCAGCCTGCAGACAGGCCTGGAGACAGATACGCAGTATTTT; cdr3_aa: CASSLQTGLETDTQYF
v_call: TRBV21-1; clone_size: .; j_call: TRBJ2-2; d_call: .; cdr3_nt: TGTGCCAGAAACAACACCGGGGAGCTGTTTTTT; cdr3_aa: CARNNTGELFF
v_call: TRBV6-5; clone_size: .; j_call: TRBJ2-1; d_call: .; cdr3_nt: TGTGCCAGCAGTTTCGGGCCCCTGAAGGAGCAGTTCTTC; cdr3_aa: CASSFGPLKEQFF
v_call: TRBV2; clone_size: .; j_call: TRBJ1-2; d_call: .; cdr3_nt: TGTGCCAGCAGTGAGCCTAACTATGGCTACACCTTC; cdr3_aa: CASSEPNYGYTF